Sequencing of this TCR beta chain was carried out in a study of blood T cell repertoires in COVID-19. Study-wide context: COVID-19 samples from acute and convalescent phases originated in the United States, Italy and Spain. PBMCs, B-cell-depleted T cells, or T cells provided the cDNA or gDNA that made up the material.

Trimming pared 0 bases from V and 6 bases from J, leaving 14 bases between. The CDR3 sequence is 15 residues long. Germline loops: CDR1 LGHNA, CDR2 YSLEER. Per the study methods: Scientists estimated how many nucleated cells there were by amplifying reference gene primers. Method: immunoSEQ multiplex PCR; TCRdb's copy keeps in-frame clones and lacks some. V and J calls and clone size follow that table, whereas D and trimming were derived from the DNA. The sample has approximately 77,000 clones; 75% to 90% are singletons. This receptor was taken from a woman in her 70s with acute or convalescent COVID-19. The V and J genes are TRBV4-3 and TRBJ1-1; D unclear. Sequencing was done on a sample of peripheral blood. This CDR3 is CASSQEARKYSEAFF. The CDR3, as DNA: TGCGCCAGCAGCCAAGAGGCCAGAAAATATTCTGAAGCTTTCTTT.